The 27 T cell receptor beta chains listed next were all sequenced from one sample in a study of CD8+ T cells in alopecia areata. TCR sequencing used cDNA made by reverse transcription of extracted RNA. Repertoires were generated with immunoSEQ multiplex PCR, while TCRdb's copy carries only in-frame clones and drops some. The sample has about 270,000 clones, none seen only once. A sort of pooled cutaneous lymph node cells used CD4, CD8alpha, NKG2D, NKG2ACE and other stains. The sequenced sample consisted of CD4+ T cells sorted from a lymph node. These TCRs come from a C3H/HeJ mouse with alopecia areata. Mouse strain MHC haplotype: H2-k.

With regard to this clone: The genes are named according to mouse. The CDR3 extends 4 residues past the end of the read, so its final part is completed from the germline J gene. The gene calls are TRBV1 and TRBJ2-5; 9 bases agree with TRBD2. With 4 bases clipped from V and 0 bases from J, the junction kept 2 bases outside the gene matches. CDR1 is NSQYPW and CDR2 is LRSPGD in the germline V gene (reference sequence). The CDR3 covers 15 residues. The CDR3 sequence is CTCSGDWVNQDTQYF. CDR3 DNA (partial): TGCACCTGCAGTGGGGACTGGGTTAACCAAGAC.

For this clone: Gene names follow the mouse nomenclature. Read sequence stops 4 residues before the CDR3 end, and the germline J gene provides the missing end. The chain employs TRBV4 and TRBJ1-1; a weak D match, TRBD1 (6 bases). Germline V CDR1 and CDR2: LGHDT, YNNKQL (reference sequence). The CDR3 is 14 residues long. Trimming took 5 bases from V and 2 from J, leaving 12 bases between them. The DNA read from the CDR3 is TGTGCCAGCAGCCAACAGGGAGCCAACACA. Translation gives CASSQQGANT. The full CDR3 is CASSQQGANTEVFF.

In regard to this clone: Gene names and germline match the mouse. The CDR3 loop is CASNRQPAETLYF. The CDR3 bases that were read are TGTGCCAGCAACCGACAACCTGCAGAA. The V call is TRBV19, the J call TRBJ2-3; no clear D gene. The DNA ends 4 residues before the CDR3 does, and the rest of the CDR3 is filled in from the germline J gene. The CDR3 runs 13 residues. The ends were cut back, 6 bases at V and 2 bases at J, with 10 bases in the middle. Germline CDR1 FNHDT, CDR2 SITEND (reference sequence). The variable domain in full, with the rest retrieved from reference TRBV19 and TRBJ2-3, is GGIITQTPKFLIGQEGQKLTLKCQQNFNHDTMYWYRQDSGKGLRLIYYSITENDLQKGDLSEGYDASREKKSSFSLTVTSAQKNEMAVFLCASNRQPAETLYFGSGTRLTVL.

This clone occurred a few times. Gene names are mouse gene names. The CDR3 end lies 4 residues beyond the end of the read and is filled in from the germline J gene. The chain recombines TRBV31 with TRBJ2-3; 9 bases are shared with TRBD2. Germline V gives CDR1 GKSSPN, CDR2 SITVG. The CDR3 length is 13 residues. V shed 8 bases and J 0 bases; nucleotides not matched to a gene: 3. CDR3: CARTGDSAETLYF. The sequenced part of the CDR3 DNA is TGTGCCCGGACTGGGGATAGTGCAGAA.

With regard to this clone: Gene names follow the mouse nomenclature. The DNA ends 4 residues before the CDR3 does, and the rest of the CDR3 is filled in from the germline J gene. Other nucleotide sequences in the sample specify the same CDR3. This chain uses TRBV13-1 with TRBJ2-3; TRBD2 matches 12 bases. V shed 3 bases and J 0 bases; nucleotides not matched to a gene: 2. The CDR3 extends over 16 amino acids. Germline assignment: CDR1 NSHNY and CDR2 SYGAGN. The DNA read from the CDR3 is TGTGCCAGCAGTGCGGGACTGGGGGGTAGTGCAGAA. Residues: CASSAGLGGSAE. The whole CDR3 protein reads CASSAGLGGSAETLYF.

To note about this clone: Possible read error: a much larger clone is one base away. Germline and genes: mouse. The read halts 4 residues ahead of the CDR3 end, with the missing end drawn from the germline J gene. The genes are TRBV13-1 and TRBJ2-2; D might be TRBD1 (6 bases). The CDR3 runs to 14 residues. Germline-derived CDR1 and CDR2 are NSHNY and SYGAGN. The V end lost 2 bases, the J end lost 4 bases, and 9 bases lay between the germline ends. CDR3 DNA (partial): TGTGCCAGCAGTGACAGGGGAACCACCGGG. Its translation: CASSDRGTTG. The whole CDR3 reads CASSDRGTTGQLYF.

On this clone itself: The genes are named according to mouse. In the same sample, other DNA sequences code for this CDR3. CDR3 sequence reads: CASSPTGGWAEQFF. The sequenced CDR3 bases are TGTGCCAGCAGTCCGACAGGGGGCTGGGCT. V is TRBV19 and J is TRBJ2-1; 10 nucleotides align to TRBD1. The read is 4 residues too short to cover the CDR3 end, so that end is filled in from the germline J gene. CDR3 length: 14 amino acids. Germline values: CDR1 FNHDT, CDR2 SITEND (reference sequence).

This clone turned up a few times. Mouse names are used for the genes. The CDR3 loop reads CASRSPGQGRSDYTF. CDR3 DNA (partial): TGTGCCAGCAGATCCCCGGGACAGGGAAGATCC. The chain has TRBV13-3 and TRBJ1-2; 9 bases are a match to TRBD1. The read ends 4 residues before the CDR3 terminus; that terminus is restored from the germline J gene. There are 15 residues in the CDR3. Germline assignment: CDR1 NNHDY and CDR2 SYVADS.

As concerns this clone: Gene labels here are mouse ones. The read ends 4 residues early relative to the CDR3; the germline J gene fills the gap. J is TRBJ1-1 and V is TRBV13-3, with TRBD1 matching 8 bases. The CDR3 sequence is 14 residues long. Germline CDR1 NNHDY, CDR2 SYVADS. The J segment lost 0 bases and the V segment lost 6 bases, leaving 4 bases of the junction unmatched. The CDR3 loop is CASTPTGANTEVFF. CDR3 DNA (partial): TGTGCCAGCACCCCGACAGGGGCAAACACA.

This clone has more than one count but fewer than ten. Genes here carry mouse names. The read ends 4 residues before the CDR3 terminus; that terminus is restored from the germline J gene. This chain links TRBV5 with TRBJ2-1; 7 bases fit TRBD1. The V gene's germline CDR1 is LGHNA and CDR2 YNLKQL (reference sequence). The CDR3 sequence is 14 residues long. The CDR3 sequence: CASSPGQWEAEQFF. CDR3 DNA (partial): TGTGCCAGCAGCCCGGGACAGTGGGAAGCT.

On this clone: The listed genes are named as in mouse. The CDR3 loop reads CTCSAVRGGDEQYF. The part of the CDR3 DNA that was read is TGCACCTGCAGTGCAGTCAGGGGCGGCGAT. The chain joins TRBV1 to TRBJ2-7, with a weak D call TRBD1 (6 bases). The sequence runs out 4 residues before the end of the CDR3; the remainder is reconstructed from the germline J gene. The CDR3 spans 14 residues. Germline CDR1 reads NSQYPW; CDR2 reads LRSPGD (reference sequence).

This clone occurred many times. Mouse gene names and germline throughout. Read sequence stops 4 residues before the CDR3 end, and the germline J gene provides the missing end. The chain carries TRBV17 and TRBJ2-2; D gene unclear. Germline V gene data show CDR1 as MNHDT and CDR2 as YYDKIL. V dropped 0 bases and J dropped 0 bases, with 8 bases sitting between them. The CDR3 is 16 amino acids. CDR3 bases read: TGTGCTAGCAGTAGAGATTACAGCCCAAACACCGGG. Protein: CASSRDYSPNTG. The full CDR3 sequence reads CASSRDYSPNTGQLYF.

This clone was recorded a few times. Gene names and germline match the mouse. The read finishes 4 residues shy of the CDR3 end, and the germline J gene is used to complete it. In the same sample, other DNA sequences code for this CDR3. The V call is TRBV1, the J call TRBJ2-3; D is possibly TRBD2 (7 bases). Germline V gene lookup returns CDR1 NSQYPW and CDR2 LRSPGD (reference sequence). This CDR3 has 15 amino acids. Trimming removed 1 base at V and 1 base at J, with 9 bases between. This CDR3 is CTCSAGGAGAETLYF. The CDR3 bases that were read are TGCACCTGCAGTGCAGGGGGGGCAGGTGCAGAA.

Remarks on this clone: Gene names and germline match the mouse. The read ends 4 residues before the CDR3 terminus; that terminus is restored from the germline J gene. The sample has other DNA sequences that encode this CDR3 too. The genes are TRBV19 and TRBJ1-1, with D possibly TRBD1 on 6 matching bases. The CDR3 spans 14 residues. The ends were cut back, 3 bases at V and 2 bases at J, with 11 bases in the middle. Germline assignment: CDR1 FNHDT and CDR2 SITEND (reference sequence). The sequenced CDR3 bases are TGTGCCAGCAGTAGAGGGACAACTAACACA. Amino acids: CASSRGTTNT. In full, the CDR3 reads CASSRGTTNTEVFF.

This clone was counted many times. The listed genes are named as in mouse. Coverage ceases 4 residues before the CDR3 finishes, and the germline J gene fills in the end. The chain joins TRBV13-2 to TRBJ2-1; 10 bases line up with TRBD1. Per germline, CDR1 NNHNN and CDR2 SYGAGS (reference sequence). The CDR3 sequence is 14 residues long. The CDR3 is CASGASTGGPEQFF. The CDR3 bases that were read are TGTGCCAGCGGTGCCTCGACAGGGGGCCCT.

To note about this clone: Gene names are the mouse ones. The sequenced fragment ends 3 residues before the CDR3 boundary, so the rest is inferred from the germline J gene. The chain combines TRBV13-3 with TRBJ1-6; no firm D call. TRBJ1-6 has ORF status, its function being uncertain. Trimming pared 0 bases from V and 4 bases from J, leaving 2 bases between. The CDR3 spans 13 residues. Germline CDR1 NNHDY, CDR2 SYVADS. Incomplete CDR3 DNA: TGTGCCAGCAGTGATGCATATAATTCGCCC. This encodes CASSDAYNSP. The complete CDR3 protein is CASSDAYNSPLYF.

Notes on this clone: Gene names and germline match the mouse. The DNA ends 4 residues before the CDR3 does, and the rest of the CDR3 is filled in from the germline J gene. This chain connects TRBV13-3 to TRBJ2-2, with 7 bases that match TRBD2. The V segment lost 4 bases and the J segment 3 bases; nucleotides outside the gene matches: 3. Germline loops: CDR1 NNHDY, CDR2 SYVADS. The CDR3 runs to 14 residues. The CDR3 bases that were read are TGTGCCAGCAGTCGACTGGGAGACACCGGG. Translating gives CASSRLGDTG. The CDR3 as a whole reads CASSRLGDTGQLYF. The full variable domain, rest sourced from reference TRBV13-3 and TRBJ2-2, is EAAVTQSPRSKVAVTGGKVTLSCHQTNNHDYMYWYRQDTGHGLRLIHYSYVADSTEKGDIPDGYKASRPSQENFSLILELASLSQTAVYFCASSRLGDTGQLYFGEGSKLTVL.

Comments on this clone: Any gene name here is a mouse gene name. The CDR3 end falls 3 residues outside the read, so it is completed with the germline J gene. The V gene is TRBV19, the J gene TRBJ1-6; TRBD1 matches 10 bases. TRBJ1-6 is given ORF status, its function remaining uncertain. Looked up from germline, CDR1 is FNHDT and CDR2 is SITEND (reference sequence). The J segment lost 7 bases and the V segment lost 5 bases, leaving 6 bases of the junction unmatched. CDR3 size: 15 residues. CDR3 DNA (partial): TGTGCCAGCAGGAGCCCGGGACAGGGGAATTCGCCC. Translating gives CASRSPGQGNSP. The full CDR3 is CASRSPGQGNSPLYF.

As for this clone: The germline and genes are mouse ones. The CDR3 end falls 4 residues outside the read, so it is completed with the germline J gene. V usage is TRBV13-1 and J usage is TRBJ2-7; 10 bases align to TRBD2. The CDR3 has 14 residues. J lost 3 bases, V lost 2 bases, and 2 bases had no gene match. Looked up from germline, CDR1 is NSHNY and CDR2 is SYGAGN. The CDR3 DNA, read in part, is TGTGCCAGCAGTGAGGGACTGGGGATCTAT. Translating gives CASSEGLGIY. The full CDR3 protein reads CASSEGLGIYEQYF.

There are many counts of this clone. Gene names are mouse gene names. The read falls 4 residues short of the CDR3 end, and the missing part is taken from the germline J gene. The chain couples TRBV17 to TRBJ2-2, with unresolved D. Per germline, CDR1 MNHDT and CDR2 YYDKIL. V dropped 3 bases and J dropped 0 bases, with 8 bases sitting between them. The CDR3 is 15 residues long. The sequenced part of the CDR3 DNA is TGTGCTAGCAGTAGGGTCAGTGCAAACACCGGG. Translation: CASSRVSANTG. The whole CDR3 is CASSRVSANTGQLYF.

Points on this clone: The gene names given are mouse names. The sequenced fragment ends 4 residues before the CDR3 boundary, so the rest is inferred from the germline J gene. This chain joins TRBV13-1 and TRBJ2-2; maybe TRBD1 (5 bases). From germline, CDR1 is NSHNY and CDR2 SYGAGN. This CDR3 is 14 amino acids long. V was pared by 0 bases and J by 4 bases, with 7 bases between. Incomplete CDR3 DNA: TGTGCCAGCAGTGATGAAGGGGTCACCGGG. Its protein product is CASSDEGVTG. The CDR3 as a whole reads CASSDEGVTGQLYF.

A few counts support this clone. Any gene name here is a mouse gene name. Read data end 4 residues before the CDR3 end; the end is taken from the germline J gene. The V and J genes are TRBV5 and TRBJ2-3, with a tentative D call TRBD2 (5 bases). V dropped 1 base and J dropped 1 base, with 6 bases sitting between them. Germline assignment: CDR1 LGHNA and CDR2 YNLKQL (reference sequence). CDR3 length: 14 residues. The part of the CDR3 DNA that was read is TGTGCCAGCAGCCAAGGGACTCGTGCAGAA. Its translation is CASSQGTRAE. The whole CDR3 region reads CASSQGTRAETLYF.

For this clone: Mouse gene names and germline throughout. This CDR3 is CAMGQGSAETLYF. Incomplete CDR3 DNA: TGTGCCATGGGACAGGGGAGTGCAGAA. J is TRBJ2-3 and V is TRBV15, with 10 positions matching TRBD1. Read data end 4 residues before the CDR3 end; the end is taken from the germline J gene. Germline assignment: CDR1 SGHND and CDR2 FRSKSL. CDR3 length: 13 residues. V shed 10 bases, J shed 0 bases, and the junction held 1 base outside the gene matches.

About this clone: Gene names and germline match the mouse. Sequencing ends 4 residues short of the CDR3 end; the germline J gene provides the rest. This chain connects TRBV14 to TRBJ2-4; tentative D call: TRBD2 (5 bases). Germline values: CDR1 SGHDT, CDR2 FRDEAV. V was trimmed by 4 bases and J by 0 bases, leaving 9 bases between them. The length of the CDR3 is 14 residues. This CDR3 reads CASSPGSSQNTLYF. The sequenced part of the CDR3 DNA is TGTGCCAGCAGTCCTGGGAGTAGTCAAAAC. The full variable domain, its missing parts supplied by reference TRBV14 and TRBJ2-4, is EAGVTQSPRYAVLQEGQAVSFWCDPISGHDTLYWYQQPRDQGPQLLVYFRDEAVIDNSQLPSDRFSAVRPKGTNSTLKIQSAKQGDTATYLCASSPGSSQNTLYFGAGTRLSVL.

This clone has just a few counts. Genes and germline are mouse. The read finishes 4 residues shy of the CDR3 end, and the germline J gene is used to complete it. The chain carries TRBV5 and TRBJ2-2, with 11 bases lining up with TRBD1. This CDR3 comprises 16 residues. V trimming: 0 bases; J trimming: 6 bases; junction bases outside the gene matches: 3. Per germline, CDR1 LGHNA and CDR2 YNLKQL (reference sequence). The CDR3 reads CASSQDGTGGPGQLYF. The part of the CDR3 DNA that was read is TGTGCCAGCAGCCAAGATGGGACAGGGGGTCCCGGG.

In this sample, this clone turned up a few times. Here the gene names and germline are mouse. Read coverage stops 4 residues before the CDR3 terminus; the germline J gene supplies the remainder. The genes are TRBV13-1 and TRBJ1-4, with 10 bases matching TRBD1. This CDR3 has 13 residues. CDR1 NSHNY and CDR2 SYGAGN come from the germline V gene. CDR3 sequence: CASSRTGGERLFF. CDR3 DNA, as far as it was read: TGTGCCAGCAGCCGGACAGGGGGCGAA.

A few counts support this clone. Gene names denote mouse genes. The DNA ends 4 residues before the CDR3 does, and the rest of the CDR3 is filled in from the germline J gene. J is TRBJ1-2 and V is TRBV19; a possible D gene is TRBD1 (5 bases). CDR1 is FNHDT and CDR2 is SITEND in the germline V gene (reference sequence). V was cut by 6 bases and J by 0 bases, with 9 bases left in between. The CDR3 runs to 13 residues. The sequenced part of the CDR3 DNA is TGTGCCAGCAAGGACAAAACAAACTCC. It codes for CASKDKTNS. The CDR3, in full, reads CASKDKTNSDYTF.